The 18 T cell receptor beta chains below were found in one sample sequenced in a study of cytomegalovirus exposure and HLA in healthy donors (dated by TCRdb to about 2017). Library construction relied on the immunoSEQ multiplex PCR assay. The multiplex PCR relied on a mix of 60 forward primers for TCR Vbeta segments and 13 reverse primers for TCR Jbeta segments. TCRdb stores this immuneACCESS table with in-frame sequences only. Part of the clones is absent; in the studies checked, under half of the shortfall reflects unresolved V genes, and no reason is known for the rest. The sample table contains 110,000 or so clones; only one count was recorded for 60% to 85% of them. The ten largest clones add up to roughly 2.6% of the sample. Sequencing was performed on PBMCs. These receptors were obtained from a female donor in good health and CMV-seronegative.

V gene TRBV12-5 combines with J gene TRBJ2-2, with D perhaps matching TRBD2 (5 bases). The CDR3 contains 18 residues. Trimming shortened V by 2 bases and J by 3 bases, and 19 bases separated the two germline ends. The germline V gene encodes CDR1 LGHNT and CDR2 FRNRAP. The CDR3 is CASGLTPSGQDYTGELFF. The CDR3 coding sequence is TGTGCTAGTGGTTTGACACCCTCCGGGCAGGACTACACCGGGGAGCTGTTTTTT.

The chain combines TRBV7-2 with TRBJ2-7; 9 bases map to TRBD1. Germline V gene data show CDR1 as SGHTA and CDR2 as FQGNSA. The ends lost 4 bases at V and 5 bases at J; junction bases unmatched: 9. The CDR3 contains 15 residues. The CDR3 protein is CASSSGQGFLDEQYF. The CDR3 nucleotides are TGTGCCAGCAGCTCGGGACAGGGATTTTTGGACGAGCAGTACTTC.

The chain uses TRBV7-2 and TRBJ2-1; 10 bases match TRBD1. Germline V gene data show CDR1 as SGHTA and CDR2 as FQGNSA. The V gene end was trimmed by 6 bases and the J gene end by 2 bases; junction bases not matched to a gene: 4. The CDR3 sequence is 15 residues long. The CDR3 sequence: CASRLGQGAYNEQFF. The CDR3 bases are TGTGCCAGCAGGCTTGGACAGGGGGCCTACAATGAGCAGTTCTTC.

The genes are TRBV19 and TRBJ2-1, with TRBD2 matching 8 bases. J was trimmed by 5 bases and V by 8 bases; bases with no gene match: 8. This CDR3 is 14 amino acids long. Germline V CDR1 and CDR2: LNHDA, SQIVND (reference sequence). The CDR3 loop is CASSRLAKDNEQFF. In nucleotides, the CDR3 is TGTGCCAGTTCCCGACTAGCGAAGGACAATGAGCAGTTCTTC.

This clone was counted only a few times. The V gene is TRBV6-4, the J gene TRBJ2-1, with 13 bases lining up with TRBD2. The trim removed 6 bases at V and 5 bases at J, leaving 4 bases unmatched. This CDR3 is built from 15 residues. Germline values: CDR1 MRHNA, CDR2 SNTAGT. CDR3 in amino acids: CASSTSGGVNNEQFF. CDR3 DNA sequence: TGTGCCAGCAGCACTAGCGGGGGGGTCAACAATGAGCAGTTCTTC.

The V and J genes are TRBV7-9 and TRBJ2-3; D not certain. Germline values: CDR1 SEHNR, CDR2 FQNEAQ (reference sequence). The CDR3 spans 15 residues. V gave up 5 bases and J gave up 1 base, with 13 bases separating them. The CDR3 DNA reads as TGTGCCAGCAGCCCAGGCAGTTTGGGCACAGATACGCAGTATTTT. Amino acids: CASSPGSLGTDTQYF. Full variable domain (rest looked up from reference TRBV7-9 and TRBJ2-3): DTGVSQNPRHKITKRGQNVTFRCDPISEHNRLYWYRQTLGQGPEFLTYFQNEAQLEKSRLLSDRFSAERPKGSFSTLEIQRTEQGDSAMYLCASSPGSLGTDTQYFGPGTRLTVL.

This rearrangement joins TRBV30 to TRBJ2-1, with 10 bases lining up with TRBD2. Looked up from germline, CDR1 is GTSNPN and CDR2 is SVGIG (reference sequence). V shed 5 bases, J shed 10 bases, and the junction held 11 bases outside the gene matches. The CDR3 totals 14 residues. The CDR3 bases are TGTGCCTGGGACCGGGCTAGCGGGGGCCAGGAGCAGTTCTTC. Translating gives CAWDRASGGQEQFF.

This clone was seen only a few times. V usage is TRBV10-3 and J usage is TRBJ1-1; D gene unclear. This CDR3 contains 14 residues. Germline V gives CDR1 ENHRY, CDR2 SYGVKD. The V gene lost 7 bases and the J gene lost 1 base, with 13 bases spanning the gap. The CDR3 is CAITKSGRNTEAFF. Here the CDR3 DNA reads TGTGCCATCACCAAGAGTGGGAGGAACACTGAAGCTTTCTTT.

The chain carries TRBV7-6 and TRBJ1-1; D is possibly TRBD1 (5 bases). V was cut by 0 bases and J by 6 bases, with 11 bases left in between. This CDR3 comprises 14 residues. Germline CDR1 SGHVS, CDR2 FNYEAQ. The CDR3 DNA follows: TGTGCCAGCAGCTTAGCGCTAGACAGCCCTGAAGCTTTCTTT. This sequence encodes CASSLALDSPEAFF. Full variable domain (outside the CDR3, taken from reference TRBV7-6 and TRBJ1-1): GAGVSQSPRYKVTKRGQDVALRCDPISGHVSLYWYRQALGQGPEFLTYFNYEAQQDKSGLPNDRFSAERPEGSISTLTIQRTEQRDSAMYRCASSLALDSPEAFFGQGTRLTVV.

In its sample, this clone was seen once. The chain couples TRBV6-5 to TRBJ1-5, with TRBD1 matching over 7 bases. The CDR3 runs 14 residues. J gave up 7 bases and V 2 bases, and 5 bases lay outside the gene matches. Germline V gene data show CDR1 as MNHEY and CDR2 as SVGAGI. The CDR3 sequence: CASSYDRVGQPQHF. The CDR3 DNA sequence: TGTGCCAGCAGTTACGACAGGGTAGGGCAGCCCCAGCATTTT.

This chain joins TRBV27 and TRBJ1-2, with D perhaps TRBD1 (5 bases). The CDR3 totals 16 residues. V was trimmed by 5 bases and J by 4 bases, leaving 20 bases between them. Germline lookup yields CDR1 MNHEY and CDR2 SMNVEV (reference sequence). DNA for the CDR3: TGTGCCAGCAGTAGTCATAGAAGGGGCCCCACCTATGGCTACACCTTC. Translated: CASSSHRRGPTYGYTF.

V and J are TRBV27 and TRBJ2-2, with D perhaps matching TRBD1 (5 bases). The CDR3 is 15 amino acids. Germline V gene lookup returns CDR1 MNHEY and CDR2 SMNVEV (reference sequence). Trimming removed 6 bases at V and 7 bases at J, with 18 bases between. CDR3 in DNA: TGTGCCAGCAGGCCGTTTTCAGGGTTAGACGGGGAGCTGTTTTTT. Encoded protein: CASRPFSGLDGELFF.

The CDR3 DNA reads as TGTGCCAGCAGCCTAGGACACGGAAACACCATATATTTT. This codes for CASSLGHGNTIYF. The rearrangement uses TRBV7-2 and TRBJ1-3; D possibly corresponds to TRBD1 (5 bases). The CDR3 covers 13 residues. Germline V gene data show CDR1 as SGHTA and CDR2 as FQGNSA. With 5 bases removed from V and 4 bases from J, the gap between germline ends came to 9 bases. The full variable domain, with the rest looked up from reference TRBV7-2 and TRBJ1-3, is GAGVSQSPSNKVTEKGKDVELRCDPISGHTALYWYRQSLGQGLEFLIYFQGNSAPDKSGLPSDRFSAERTGGSVSTLTIQRTQQEDSAVYLCASSLGHGNTIYFGEGSWLTVV.

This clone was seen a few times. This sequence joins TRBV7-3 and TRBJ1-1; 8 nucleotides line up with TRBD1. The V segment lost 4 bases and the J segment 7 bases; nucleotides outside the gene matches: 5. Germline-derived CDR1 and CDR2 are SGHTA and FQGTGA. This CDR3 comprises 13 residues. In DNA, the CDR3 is TGTGCCAGCAGCTATTCCGGGACAGGTGAAGCTTTCTTT. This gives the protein CASSYSGTGEAFF.

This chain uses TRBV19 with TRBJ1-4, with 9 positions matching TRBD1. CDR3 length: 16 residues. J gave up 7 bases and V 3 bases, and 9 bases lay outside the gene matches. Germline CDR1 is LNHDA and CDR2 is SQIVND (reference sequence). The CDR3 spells CASSMKQGAGSEKLFF. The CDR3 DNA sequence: TGTGCCAGTAGTATGAAACAGGGGGCGGGTAGTGAAAAACTGTTTTTT.

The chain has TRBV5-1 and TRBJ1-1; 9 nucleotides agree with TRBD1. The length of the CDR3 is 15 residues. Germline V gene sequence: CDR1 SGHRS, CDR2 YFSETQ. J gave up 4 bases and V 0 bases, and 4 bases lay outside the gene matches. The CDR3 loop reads CASSLAGQGSTEAFF. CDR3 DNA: TGCGCCAGCAGCTTGGCGGGACAGGGTTCCACTGAAGCTTTCTTT.

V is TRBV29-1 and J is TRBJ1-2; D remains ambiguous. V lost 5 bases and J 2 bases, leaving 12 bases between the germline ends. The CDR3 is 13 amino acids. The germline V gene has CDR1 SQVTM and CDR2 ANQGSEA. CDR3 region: CSVITTGNYGYTF. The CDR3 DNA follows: TGCAGCGTTATTACGACGGGAAACTATGGCTACACCTTC.

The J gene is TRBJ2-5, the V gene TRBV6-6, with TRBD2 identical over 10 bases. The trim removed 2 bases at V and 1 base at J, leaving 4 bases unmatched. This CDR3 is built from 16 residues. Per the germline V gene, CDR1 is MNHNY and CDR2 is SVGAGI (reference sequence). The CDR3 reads CASSYPSGGSQETQYF. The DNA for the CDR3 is TGTGCCAGCAGTTACCCTAGCGGGGGAAGCCAAGAGACCCAGTACTTC.